The 23 T cell receptor beta chains given below trace back to one sample, sequenced in a study of CD8 T cells in Susac syndrome. With random hexamers, roughly 0.45 to 1 ug RNA was reverse transcribed. TCRdb redid the calling of the immunoSEQ multiplex PCR reads with MiXCR, one entry per CDR3 protein. The data hold roughly 150,000 distinct CDR3 sequences, with approximately 95% observed a single time. The sample comprised CD4+ T cells from PBMCs. All receptors come from a human donor with Susac syndrome.

The genes are TRBV14 and TRBJ2-7; 12 positions match TRBD1. The junction had 2 bases not matched to a gene; V was cut back by 2 bases and J by 6 bases. Per germline, CDR1 SGHDN and CDR2 FVKESK. CDR3 size: 14 residues. CDR3 region: CASSQSGQGAEQYF. DNA for the CDR3: TGTGCCAGCAGCCAATCGGGACAGGGGGCCGAGCAGTACTTC. The full variable domain, its missing parts supplied by reference TRBV14 and TRBJ2-7, is EAGVTQFPSHSVIEKGQTVTLRCDPISGHDNLYWYRRVMGKEIKFLLHFVKESKQDESGMPNNRFLAERTGGTYSTLKVQPAELEDSGVYFCASSQSGQGAEQYFGPGTRLTVT.

This chain links TRBV18 with TRBJ1-4; D not certain. V was cut by 6 bases and J by 8 bases, with 10 bases left in between. CDR3 length: 12 residues. Germline values: CDR1 KGHSH, CDR2 LQKENI. The CDR3 reads CASSSTGEKLFF. The CDR3 bases are TGTGCCAGCTCCTCCACGGGGGAAAAACTGTTTTTT.

The chain carries TRBV4-1 and TRBJ2-1; TRBD2 aligns across 9 bases. This CDR3 is 15 amino acids long. CDR1 MGHRA and CDR2 YSYEKL come from the germline V gene. Losses at the gene ends were 7 bases for V and 1 base for J; bases not matched to a gene: 5. The CDR3 DNA reads as TGCGCCAGCACACCGGGACTAGCATCCTACAATGAGCAGTTCTTC. Protein product: CASTPGLASYNEQFF.

The chain is built from TRBV5-1 and TRBJ2-1, with D perhaps matching TRBD2 (6 bases). CDR3 length: 14 residues. Trimming took 3 bases from V and 8 from J, leaving 15 bases between them. From germline, CDR1 is SGHRS and CDR2 YFSETQ. CDR3 nucleotide sequence: TGCGCCAGCAGCTCAACCGGGTGGAGGGATGAGCAGTTCTTC. Translated, it gives CASSSTGWRDEQFF.

A few counts support this clonotype. The gene calls are TRBV27 and TRBJ1-2, with D uncertain. CDR1 and CDR2 (germline): MNHEY, SMNVEV (reference sequence). The CDR3 totals 13 residues. Between the trimmed V and J ends, which lost 8 bases and 0 bases, there was a span of 10 bases. CDR3 nucleotide sequence: TGTGCCAGCTCCTTAAGGGCTAACTATGGCTACACCTTC. Translation gives CASSLRANYGYTF.

The CDR3 DNA follows: TGTGCCAGCAGCCATGGCAGGGGTACTGAAGCTTTCTTT. This gives the protein CASSHGRGTEAFF. The chain is built from TRBV3-1 and TRBJ1-1; weak D call: TRBD1 (6 bases). V was shortened by 3 bases and J by 5 bases, with 10 bases between the two germline ends. Germline CDR1 reads LGHDT; CDR2 reads YNNKEL (reference sequence). The length of the CDR3 is 13 residues.

The chain couples TRBV7-3 to TRBJ2-2; a possible D gene is TRBD2 (5 bases). Germline-derived CDR1 and CDR2 are SGHTA and FQGTGA. CDR3 length: 15 amino acids. V lost 2 bases and J lost 2, with 9 bases in between. CDR3 amino acids: CASSLEGTNTGELFF. The CDR3 region has the DNA TGTGCCAGCAGCTTAGAGGGCACAAACACCGGGGAGCTGTTTTTT.

The chain employs TRBV6-6 and TRBJ1-1; no firm D call. The germline V gene encodes CDR1 MNHNY and CDR2 SVGAGI (reference sequence). Trimming left V 0 bases short and J 5 bases short, with 7 bases between. This CDR3 is built from 13 residues. For the CDR3, the DNA is TGTGCCAGCAGTTACTCTGGAAAGACTGAAGCTTTCTTT. Its translation: CASSYSGKTEAFF.

The V gene is TRBV12-3 or TRBV12-4, the J gene TRBJ2-3; possibly TRBD2 for D (5 bases). The CDR3 runs to 17 residues. Trimming shortened V by 0 bases and J by 2 bases, and 15 bases separated the two germline ends. CDR3 loop: CASSLALTVGNTDTQYF. CDR3 sequence (DNA): TGTGCCAGCAGTTTAGCGCTAACGGTCGGGAACACAGATACGCAGTATTTT.

The chain couples TRBV15 to TRBJ2-1; D call uncertain. CDR1 LNHNV and CDR2 YYDKDF come from the germline V gene (reference sequence). Trimming took 0 bases from V and 1 from J, leaving 10 bases between them. This CDR3 is 16 amino acids long. The CDR3 region has the DNA TGTGCCACCAGCAGAGATAAAGGGTTATCCTACAATGAGCAGTTCTTC. Translating it yields CATSRDKGLSYNEQFF.

This clonotype was picked up a small number of times. This chain connects TRBV9 to TRBJ2-3; D is ambiguous. The CDR3 spans 14 residues. V was cut by 0 bases and J by 0 bases, with 5 bases left in between. Germline V gene data show CDR1 as SGDLS and CDR2 as YYNGEE. CDR3 protein: CASSVGPSTDTQYF. The CDR3 nucleotides read TGTGCCAGCAGCGTAGGTCCCAGCACAGATACGCAGTATTTT.

The V call is TRBV9, the J call TRBJ2-5; D gene ambiguous. Trimming removed 0 bases at V and 4 bases at J, with 7 bases between. This CDR3 has 13 residues. Germline CDR1 and CDR2: SGDLS and YYNGEE. In DNA, the CDR3 is TGTGCCAGCAGCGTAGGGACCGGAGAGACCCAGTACTTC. This gives the protein CASSVGTGETQYF.

This clonotype was seen only once. The V and J genes are TRBV7-2 and TRBJ2-1, with 9 bases that match TRBD2. Germline trimming cut 7 bases from V and 6 bases from J; bases unmatched to any gene: 10. Germline V CDR1 and CDR2: SGHTA, FQGNSA. The CDR3 is made up of 15 amino acids. The CDR3 loop is CASTPGLASPNEQFF. In DNA form, the CDR3 reads TGTGCCAGCACCCCGGGACTAGCATCCCCCAATGAGCAGTTCTTC.

V gene TRBV27 combines with J gene TRBJ2-2; 11 bases align to TRBD2. Germline trimming cut 6 bases from V and 6 bases from J; bases unmatched to any gene: 6. CDR1 is MNHEY and CDR2 is SMNVEV in the germline V gene (reference sequence). The CDR3 has 15 amino acids. This CDR3 is CASRPSGGMSGELFF. CDR3 nucleotides: TGTGCCAGCAGACCTAGCGGGGGGATGTCCGGGGAGCTGTTTTTT.

Comments on this clonotype: One junction end does not reproduce the germline sequence, and a read error may be involved. This chain links TRBV4-3 with TRBJ2-5, with D maybe TRBD2 (5 bases). The CDR3 consists of 13 residues. CDR1 and CDR2 from the germline V gene are LGHNA and YSLEER. CDR3 residues: CASSPGYQETQYF. The CDR3 DNA is TGCGCCAGCAGCCCGGGGTACCAGGAGACCCAGTACTTC.

The chain combines TRBV29-1 with TRBJ2-5; D possibly matches TRBD1 or TRBD2 (5 bases each). The CDR3 has 12 amino acids. Germline assignment: CDR1 SQVTM and CDR2 ANQGSEA. Trimming shortened V by 6 bases and J by 1 base, and 9 bases separated the two germline ends. DNA for the CDR3: TGCAGCGTGAGTGGGGGCCAAGAGACCCAGTACTTC. Translation gives CSVSGGQETQYF.

The chain recombines TRBV24-1 with TRBJ2-1, with TRBD1 matching 7 bases. Trimming took 4 bases from V and 8 from J; bases not matched to a gene: 7. CDR3 size: 14 residues. Germline lookup yields CDR1 KGHDR and CDR2 SFDVKD. The DNA for the CDR3 is TGTGCCACCAGTGACACGACAGGGCTGGATGAGCAGTTCTTC. It specifies CATSDTTGLDEQFF.

Remarks on this clonotype: Sequence at one end of the junction differs from germline and may be a read error. The rearrangement uses TRBV2 and TRBJ2-3; 7 bases fit TRBD1. The CDR3 covers 13 residues. The germline V gene has CDR1 SNHLY and CDR2 FYNNEI. CDR3 residues: CASRTGSTNTQYF. Here the CDR3 DNA reads TGTGCCAGCAGGACAGGGAGCACAAATACGCAGTATTTT.

V gene TRBV19 combines with J gene TRBJ2-1; 8 nucleotides match TRBD1. Trimming at V came to 5 bases and at J to 2 bases, leaving 5 bases not matched to a gene. The CDR3 runs 15 residues. Germline CDR1 LNHDA, CDR2 SQIVND (reference sequence). CDR3 nucleotide sequence: TGTGCCAGTAGTGCGCCGGGACAGGCCTACAATGAGCAGTTCTTC. Translating gives CASSAPGQAYNEQFF.

Written as DNA, the CDR3 is TGCAGCGTTCCTAGCGGGGAGACCCAGTACTTC. Residues: CSVPSGETQYF. The V and J genes are TRBV29-1 and TRBJ2-5; the match to TRBD2 covers 8 bases. Trimming at V came to 5 bases and at J to 5 bases, leaving 1 base not matched to a gene. CDR1 and CDR2 (germline): SQVTM, ANQGSEA. This CDR3 region has 11 residues.

The V call is TRBV5-1, the J call TRBJ2-2; unclear D gene. V dropped 0 bases and J dropped 4 bases, with 10 bases sitting between them. There are 15 residues in the CDR3. Germline values: CDR1 SGHRS, CDR2 YFSETQ. The CDR3 loop is CASSLDTPVTGELFF. The CDR3 DNA follows: TGCGCCAGCAGCTTGGACACCCCGGTCACCGGGGAGCTGTTTTTT. The whole variable domain, filled in from reference TRBV5-1 and TRBJ2-2, reads KAGVTQTPRYLIKTRGQQVTLSCSPISGHRSVSWYQQTPGQGLQFLFEYFSETQRNKGNFPGRFSGRQFSNSRSEMNVSTLELGDSALYLCASSLDTPVTGELFFGEGSRLTVL.

This clonotype was recorded only once. This chain uses TRBV12-3 or TRBV12-4 with TRBJ1-1; D is possibly TRBD1 (5 bases). Deletions cut 5 bases from V and 0 bases from J, with 19 bases between. This CDR3 comprises 17 residues. CDR3 DNA: TGTGCCAGCAGTCCGAGGAGGGGCAGCTCCATGAACACTGAAGCTTTCTTT. As protein: CASSPRRGSSMNTEAFF.

This chain joins TRBV6-6 and TRBJ1-2, with D possibly TRBD1 on 6 matching bases. The CDR3 has 12 residues. The germline gives CDR1 MNHNY, CDR2 SVGAGI (reference sequence). V lost 7 bases and J lost 7, with 13 bases in between. The CDR3: CASTHRESGYTF. CDR3 nucleotide sequence: TGTGCCAGCACTCACAGGGAGTCTGGCTACACCTTC.